Listed below are T cell receptor beta chains from one sample, sequenced in a study of T cell responses to AZD1222 COVID-19 vaccine. Repertoires were generated with immunoSEQ multiplex PCR, while TCRdb's copy carries only in-frame clones and drops some. The sample holds approximately 150,000 clones; 90% to 95% are singletons and the top ten take roughly 5%. This specimen consisted of peripheral blood, obtained on day 0 of AZD1222 vaccination. The receptors come from an adult in good health. CDR3s include the opening cysteine and the closing phenylalanine or tryptophan. The D gene is left open where the match is weak. Size values are once, few and many counts, or a class for expanded clones, and some rows have none.

CDR3 length	V gene	clone size	J gene	D gene	CDR3 protein	CDR3 DNA
14	TRBV29-1	NA	TRBJ1-2	NA	CSVGSGSGNYGYTF	TGCAGCGTGGGGTCGGGATCGGGTAACTATGGCTACACCTTC
16	TRBV6-2/TRBV6-3	NA	TRBJ2-7	TRBD1	CASSYSGPGQSYEQYF	TGTGCCAGCAGTTACTCAGGACCGGGACAGTCCTACGAGCAGTACTTC
16	TRBV9	NA	TRBJ1-5	NA	CASSVDGGGVDQPQHF	TGTGCCAGCAGCGTAGACGGGGGAGGTGTCGATCAGCCCCAGCATTTT
13	TRBV6-5	NA	TRBJ2-6	NA	CASTSSGANVLTF	TGTGCCAGCACGTCTTCTGGGGCCAACGTCCTGACTTTC
14	TRBV2	NA	TRBJ2-7	TRBD1	CASSGTERPLEQYF	TGTGCCAGCAGCGGGACAGAAAGACCCCTCGAGCAGTACTTC
15	TRBV6-1	NA	TRBJ1-2	NA	CASSEKGRDNYGYTF	TGTGCCAGCAGTGAAAAGGGGCGTGATAACTATGGCTACACCTTC
15	TRBV3-1/TRBV3-2	few	TRBJ2-7	TRBD2	CASTHGAGGPYEQYF	TGTGCCAGCACCCATGGGGCGGGAGGTCCGTACGAGCAGTACTTC
12	TRBV21-1	NA	TRBJ1-6	NA	CASSKGRSPLHF	TGTGCCAGCAGCAAGGGCAGGTCACCCCTCCACTTT
18	TRBV10-1	NA	TRBJ2-1	TRBD2	CASSESNLGLAGGNEQFF	TGCGCCAGCAGTGAGTCGAACCTCGGACTAGCGGGGGGAAATGAGCAGTTCTTC
14	TRBV19	NA	TRBJ2-1	NA	CASSIKTFTNEQFF	TGTGCCAGTAGTATAAAGACTTTCACGAATGAGCAGTTCTTC
16	TRBV7-2	once	TRBJ2-7	TRBD1	CASSPEGTGPSYEQYF	TGTGCCAGCAGCCCAGAGGGGACAGGGCCCTCCTACGAGCAGTACTTC
12	TRBV6-1	few	TRBJ2-7	NA	CASSEAGGEQYF	TGTGCCAGCAGTGAAGCGGGCGGCGAGCAGTACTTC
15	TRBV12-5	NA	TRBJ2-7	TRBD1	CASGLVWDRSYEQYF	TGTGCTAGTGGTTTGGTATGGGACAGGTCCTACGAGCAGTACTTC
16	TRBV5-4	NA	TRBJ2-2	TRBD2	CASSFGRGANTGELFF	TGTGCCAGCAGCTTCGGGCGGGGGGCGAACACCGGGGAGCTGTTTTTT
15	TRBV3-1/TRBV3-2	NA	TRBJ1-3	TRBD1	CASSQEGQRGNTIYF	TGTGCCAGCAGCCAGGAGGGACAGCGCGGGAACACCATATATTTT
14	TRBV29-1	NA	TRBJ1-2	TRBD1	CSVGGQGLAYGYTF	TGCAGCGTTGGGGGACAGGGTTTGGCCTATGGCTACACCTTC
14	TRBV6-2/TRBV6-3	NA	TRBJ1-2	TRBD1	CASSRDSRNYGYTF	TGTGCCAGCAGTCGGGACAGCCGCAACTATGGCTACACCTTC
15	TRBV6-2/TRBV6-3	NA	TRBJ2-7	NA	CASSYSPMGSYEQYF	TGTGCCAGCAGTTATTCACCAATGGGCTCCTACGAGCAGTACTTC
14	TRBV6-5	NA	TRBJ1-1	NA	CASSYSTSFSEAFF	TGTGCCAGCAGTTACTCGACCTCATTTTCTGAAGCTTTCTTT
13	TRBV7-3	NA	TRBJ2-1	NA	CASSLNRDLEQFF	TGTGCCAGCAGCTTAAACCGGGACCTTGAGCAGTTCTTC
14	TRBV25-1	once	TRBJ2-5	NA	CASSDSGGGETQYF	TGTGCCAGCAGTGATTCTGGGGGAGGAGAGACCCAGTACTTC
17	TRBV5-1	NA	TRBJ2-6	NA	CASSLLGSGSGANVLTF	TGCGCCAGCAGCTTGTTGGGTTCGGGGTCTGGGGCCAACGTCCTGACTTTC